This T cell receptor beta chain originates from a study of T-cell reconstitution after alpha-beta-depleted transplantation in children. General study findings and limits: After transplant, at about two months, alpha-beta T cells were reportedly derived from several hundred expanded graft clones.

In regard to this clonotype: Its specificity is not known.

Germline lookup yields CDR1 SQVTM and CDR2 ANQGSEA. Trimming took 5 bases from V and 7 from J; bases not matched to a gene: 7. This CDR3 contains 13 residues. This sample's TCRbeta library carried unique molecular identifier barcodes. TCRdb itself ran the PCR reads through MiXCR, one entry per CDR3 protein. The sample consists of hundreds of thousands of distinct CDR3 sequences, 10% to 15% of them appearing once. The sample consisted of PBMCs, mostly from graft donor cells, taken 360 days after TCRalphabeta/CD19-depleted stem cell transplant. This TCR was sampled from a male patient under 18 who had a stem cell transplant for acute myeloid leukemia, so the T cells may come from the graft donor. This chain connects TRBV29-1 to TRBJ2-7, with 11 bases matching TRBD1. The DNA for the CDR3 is TGCAGCGTTCCCGGACAGGGGGCGAGGGAGCAGTACTTC. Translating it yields CSVPGQGAREQYF.